A single sample gave rise to the 11 T cell receptor beta chains below, sequenced in a study of blood T cells in healthy people across ages. Next came a second PCR, run for about 6 to 11 cycles, which used a sample-barcoded 5' primer along with a J-beta primer mix. Using its own MiXCR run on the 5' RACE reads, TCRdb lists one record per CDR3 protein. In the table there are fewer than 900,000 distinct CDR3 sequences, approximately 43% of which are singletons. The sequencing input was blood. Receptors were obtained from a woman aged 55-69 years in good health.

V is TRBV20-1 and J is TRBJ2-1; TRBD2 matches 7 bases. The junction had 4 bases not matched to a gene; V was cut back by 4 bases and J by 7 bases. In germline, CDR1 is DFQATT, CDR2 SNEGSKA (reference sequence). There are 12 residues in the CDR3. The DNA for the CDR3 is TGCAGTGCTAACAGCGGGATGAATGAGCAGTTCTTC. Its translation is CSANSGMNEQFF.

The chain is built from TRBV6-2 or TRBV6-3 and TRBJ2-1, with TRBD2 matching 8 bases. Germline values: CDR1 MNHEY, CDR2 SVGEGT. V lost 0 bases and J lost 5; bases outside the gene matches: 12. The CDR3 extends over 18 amino acids. The CDR3 nucleotides are TGTGCCAGCAGTTACTCACCTCCGTCGGGAGGGCTACACAATGAGCAGTTCTTC. Protein sequence: CASSYSPPSGGLHNEQFF.

The chain recombines TRBV4-3 with TRBJ1-6, with TRBD1 matching over 7 bases. The CDR3 has 16 amino acids. Trimming at V came to 3 bases and at J to 4 bases, leaving 6 bases not matched to a gene. Germline assignment: CDR1 LGHNA and CDR2 YSLEER. The CDR3 nucleotides are TGCGCCAGCAGCCATGGCGGACAGGTTTATAATTCACCCCTCCACTTT. Translation: CASSHGGQVYNSPLHF.

The rearrangement links TRBV18 to TRBJ2-3; TRBD2 matches at 8 bases. Trimming at V came to 4 bases and at J to 3 bases, leaving 6 bases not matched to a gene. From germline, CDR1 is KGHSH and CDR2 LQKENI. The CDR3 is made up of 15 amino acids. CDR3 sequence reads: CASSLTGLGTDTQYF. The CDR3 coding sequence is TGTGCCAGCTCACTGACGGGACTAGGTACAGATACGCAGTATTTT.

A few counts support this clonotype. V usage is TRBV29-1 and J usage is TRBJ1-1, with D unresolved. The CDR3 length is 13 residues. Germline V gene lookup returns CDR1 SQVTM and CDR2 ANQGSEA. The V end lost 7 bases, the J end lost 4 bases, and 16 bases lay between the germline ends. CDR3 coding DNA: TGCAGCGCCCCCCCGACCCCGGGCACTGAAGCTTTCTTT. Protein product: CSAPPTPGTEAFF.

V is TRBV3-1 and J is TRBJ1-2; no clear D gene. The CDR3 totals 12 residues. Germline CDR1 is LGHDT and CDR2 is YNNKEL (reference sequence). Trimming cost V 4 bases and J 7 bases, with 10 bases left between them. Written as DNA, the CDR3 is TGTGCCAGCAGCCTTTTGGGAGGTGGCTACACCTTC. It yields the protein CASSLLGGGYTF.

The chain recombines TRBV12-5 with TRBJ2-1; 7 bases match TRBD1. Germline CDR1 LGHNT, CDR2 FRNRAP. Unmatched junction bases numbered 9, after V lost 1 base and J lost 3 bases. This CDR3 contains 17 residues. CDR3 protein: CASGLAPGTDIYNEQFF. The CDR3, as DNA: TGTGCTAGTGGTTTGGCCCCCGGGACAGACATCTACAATGAGCAGTTCTTC.

This chain connects TRBV21-1 to TRBJ2-3; the table's D call of TRBD1 was not tested on the DNA. TRBV21-1 is noted as a pseudogene. The CDR3 runs to 17 residues. In nucleotides, the CDR3 is TGTGCCAGCAGCAAAGTCACAGGGGGTTTTCGGACAGATACGCAGTATTTT. It specifies CASSKVTGGFRTDTQYF.

Concerning this clonotype itself: No DNA is shown, since the ends of the CDR3 on it are uncertain; the CDR3 is the one TCRdb lists. The chain is built from TRBV4-1 and TRBJ1-2; the table calls TRBD1, which could not be checked here. The CDR3 is 14 amino acids long, termini counted. CDR1 and CDR2 (germline): MGHRA, YSYEKL. CDR3 sequence: CASSQDLGTGGYTF.

This clonotype was detected a few times. The chain employs TRBV7-3 and TRBJ2-7; possibly TRBD1 for D (7 bases). V lost 4 bases to trimming and J lost 6 bases, with 16 bases between them. From germline, CDR1 is SGHTA and CDR2 FQGTGA. There are 14 residues in the CDR3. CDR3 sequence: CASSSVAGGSEQYF. The CDR3 DNA is TGTGCCAGCAGCTCGGTGGCAGGGGGGTCCGAGCAGTACTTC.

In this sample, this clonotype turned up a few times. V and J are TRBV7-9 and TRBJ2-5; TRBD1 matches 9 bases. V trimming: 5 bases; J trimming: 5 bases; junction bases outside the gene matches: 3. This CDR3 has 13 residues. CDR1 SEHNR and CDR2 FQNEAQ come from the germline V gene (reference sequence). The chain's CDR3 is CASSEGQGETQYF. The DNA for the CDR3 is TGTGCCAGCAGCGAGGGACAGGGTGAGACCCAGTACTTC.